The TCR beta chain described here comes from a study of blood T cells in healthy people across ages. This clonotype was recorded a few times. Trimming shortened V by 6 bases and J by 4 bases, and 19 bases separated the two germline ends. The CDR3 totals 15 residues. Then a second PCR, running roughly 7 to 11 cycles, was carried out with a sample-barcoded 5' primer and a J-beta primer mix. MiXCR was run by TCRdb on the 5' RACE reads, yielding one entry per CDR3 protein. The profile shows fewer than 2,000,000 distinct CDR3 sequences, almost 35% of them singletons. The authors drew approximately 9 milliliters of peripheral blood from each donor.

V is TRBV12-3 or TRBV12-4 and J is TRBJ2-7; no definite D call. The TCR was taken from a woman in her twenties or thirties in good health. The sequencing sample was made of blood. The CDR3 loop is CASSDASAPTYEQYF. DNA for the CDR3: TGTGCCAGCAGCGATGCTTCTGCCCCGACTTACGAGCAGTACTTC.